A selection of T cell receptor beta chains follows, all from one sample in a study of blood T cell repertoires in COVID-19. Method: immunoSEQ multiplex PCR; TCRdb's copy keeps in-frame clones and lacks some. Of under 110,000 clones in the sample, 76% were seen once. The sequenced sample was peripheral blood. These receptors were obtained from a man at least 80 years old with COVID-19, enrolled during active disease. The CDR3 runs from the conserved cysteine through the conserved F or W. Fields, in order: D gene, J gene, clone size, V gene, CDR3 protein, CDR3 DNA. D genes are given only for firm matches. For some rows the clone size is stated as once, few or many, or as a class when expanded; others skip it.

D gene: TRBD2
J gene: TRBJ2-2
clone size: -
V gene: TRBV19
CDR3 protein: CASTGLAYPNTGELFF
CDR3 DNA: TGTGCCAGCACGGGACTAGCGTACCCGAACACCGGGGAGCTGTTTTTT

D gene: TRBD2
J gene: TRBJ2-7
clone size: -
V gene: TRBV19
CDR3 protein: CASSPGGGAYEQYF
CDR3 DNA: TGTGCCAGTAGTCCAGGCGGGGGGGCGTACGAGCAGTACTTC

D gene: -
J gene: TRBJ2-7
clone size: -
V gene: TRBV5-1
CDR3 protein: CASSLAVRGASPYEQYF
CDR3 DNA: TGCGCCAGCAGCTTGGCCGTTCGGGGGGCCAGTCCCTACGAGCAGTACTTC

D gene: -
J gene: TRBJ2-7
clone size: -
V gene: TRBV5-6
CDR3 protein: CASSLDRINVYEQYF
CDR3 DNA: TGTGCCAGCAGCTTGGACAGGATTAATGTCTACGAGCAGTACTTC

D gene: TRBD1
J gene: TRBJ1-1
clone size: few
V gene: TRBV7-9
CDR3 protein: CASSPQGGNTEAFF
CDR3 DNA: TGTGCCAGCAGCCCCCAGGGGGGGAACACTGAAGCTTTCTTT

D gene: TRBD1
J gene: TRBJ2-1
clone size: -
V gene: TRBV5-6
CDR3 protein: CASSLDRAGYNEQFF
CDR3 DNA: TGTGCCAGCAGCCTAGACAGGGCTGGCTACAATGAGCAGTTCTTC

D gene: TRBD2
J gene: TRBJ2-3
clone size: -
V gene: TRBV5-4
CDR3 protein: CASSYGGLAGGTDTQYF
CDR3 DNA: TGTGCCAGCAGCTACGGTGGACTAGCGGGAGGCACAGATACGCAGTATTTT

D gene: -
J gene: TRBJ1-1
clone size: -
V gene: TRBV2
CDR3 protein: CASGPRTEAFF
CDR3 DNA: TGTGCCAGCGGCCCGAGGACTGAAGCTTTCTTT

D gene: -
J gene: TRBJ2-7
clone size: -
V gene: TRBV7-2
CDR3 protein: CASSLQGMTYEQYF
CDR3 DNA: TGTGCCAGCAGCTTACAGGGGATGACCTACGAGCAGTACTTC

D gene: -
J gene: TRBJ2-5
clone size: -
V gene: TRBV12-3/TRBV12-4
CDR3 protein: CASSTLQKTQYF
CDR3 DNA: TGTGCCAGCAGTACCCTCCAGAAGACCCAGTACTTC

D gene: TRBD2
J gene: TRBJ2-7
clone size: -
V gene: TRBV18
CDR3 protein: CASSPGLAGGEQYF
CDR3 DNA: TGTGCCAGCTCACCGGGACTAGCGGGAGGGGAGCAGTACTTC

D gene: TRBD1
J gene: TRBJ1-2
clone size: -
V gene: TRBV28
CDR3 protein: CASTQQGGGDGYTF
CDR3 DNA: TGTGCCAGCACGCAACAAGGGGGCGGGGATGGCTACACCTTC

D gene: -
J gene: TRBJ2-3
clone size: once
V gene: TRBV27
CDR3 protein: CASSPGLTADTQYF
CDR3 DNA: TGTGCCAGCAGTCCGGGACTCACGGCAGATACGCAGTATTTT

D gene: -
J gene: TRBJ1-2
clone size: -
V gene: TRBV28
CDR3 protein: CASSFPLYEGYTF
CDR3 DNA: TGTGCCAGCTCTTTTCCCCTGTATGAGGGCTACACCTTC